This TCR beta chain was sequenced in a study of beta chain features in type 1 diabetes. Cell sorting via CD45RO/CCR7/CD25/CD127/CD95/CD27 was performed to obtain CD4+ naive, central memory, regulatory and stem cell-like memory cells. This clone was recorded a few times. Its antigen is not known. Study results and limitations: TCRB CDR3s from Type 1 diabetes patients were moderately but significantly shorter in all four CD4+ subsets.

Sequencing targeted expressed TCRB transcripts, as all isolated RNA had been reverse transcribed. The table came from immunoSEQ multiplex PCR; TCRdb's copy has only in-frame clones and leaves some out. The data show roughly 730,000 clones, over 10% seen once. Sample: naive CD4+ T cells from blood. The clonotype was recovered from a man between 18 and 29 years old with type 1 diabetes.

The CDR3 sequence is CASTSSPASGGYEQYF. The DNA for the CDR3 is TGTGCCAGCACTTCATCTCCCGCTAGCGGGGGTTACGAGCAGTACTTC. This chain links TRBV27 with TRBJ2-7; 10 bases fit TRBD2. V trimming: 7 bases; J trimming: 4 bases; junction bases outside the gene matches: 13. In germline, CDR1 is MNHEY, CDR2 SMNVEV (reference sequence). There are 16 residues in the CDR3.